The 20 T cell receptor beta chains below were found in one sample sequenced in a study of shared clonotypes between healthy human individuals. Sequencing used immunoSEQ multiplex PCR; TCRdb keeps in-frame clones, though not all of them. The sample has fewer than 3 million clones, approximately 90% seen once; the top ten hold about 0.41%. Sequencing was performed on naive CD4+ T cells from PBMCs. Noted subset: CD45RA+ positively selected. These receptors came from a man younger than 30 in good health. Some clones in this sample may be carry-over from other donors' samples.

This sequence joins TRBV2 and TRBJ1-5; D remains ambiguous. The germline gives CDR1 SNHLY, CDR2 FYNNEI. V lost 7 bases to trimming and J lost 1 base, with 17 bases between them. CDR3 length: 16 residues. The CDR3 nucleotides read TGTGCCAGCAAGCTTCGGGCCACGGGGAGCAATCAGCCCCAGCATTTT. Protein product: CASKLRATGSNQPQHF.

CDR3 loop: CASSSWTSSEETQYF. The CDR3 DNA is TGCGCCAGCAGCTCGTGGACTAGCTCCGAAGAGACCCAGTACTTC. The genes are TRBV5-1 and TRBJ2-5; the match to TRBD2 covers 8 bases. CDR1 SGHRS and CDR2 YFSETQ come from the germline V gene. This CDR3 is 15 amino acids long. Germline trimming cut 3 bases from V and 3 bases from J; bases unmatched to any gene: 7.

V and J are TRBV4-2 and TRBJ2-1; no reliable D call. With 0 bases removed from V and 1 base from J, the gap between germline ends came to 10 bases. CDR1 LGHNA and CDR2 YNFKEQ come from the germline V gene. This CDR3 region has 16 residues. The CDR3 sequence: CASSQDWGASYNEQFF. Here the CDR3 DNA reads TGTGCCAGCAGCCAAGATTGGGGTGCGTCCTACAATGAGCAGTTCTTC.

This clone was observed a handful of times. The DNA for the CDR3 is TGTGCCGGAGGTAGTAGCGGGATGGGCGAGCAGTACTTC. The encoded protein is CAGGSSGMGEQYF. This chain connects TRBV7-9 to TRBJ2-7, with 8 bases aligning to TRBD2. There are 13 residues in the CDR3. V shed 11 bases, J shed 6 bases, and the junction held 12 bases outside the gene matches. Germline lookup yields CDR1 SEHNR and CDR2 FQNEAQ (reference sequence). The full variable domain, rest sourced from reference TRBV7-9 and TRBJ2-7, is DTGVSQNPRHKITKRGQNVTFRCDPISEHNRLYWYRQTLGQGPEFLTYFQNEAQLEKSRLLSDRFSAERPKGSFSTLEIQRTEQGDSAMYLCAGGSSGMGEQYFGPGTRLTVT.

The gene calls are TRBV6-5 and TRBJ2-7; the match to TRBD2 covers 7 bases. Unmatched junction bases numbered 9, after V lost 6 bases and J lost 7 bases. CDR3 size: 13 residues. Germline V lookup: CDR1 MNHEY, CDR2 SVGAGI. The CDR3, as DNA: TGTGCCAGCAGCGCGGGGGACTCAAGGGAGCAGTACTTC. As protein: CASSAGDSREQYF.

V and J are TRBV2 and TRBJ2-5; 9 nucleotides agree with TRBD1. The CDR3 extends over 13 amino acids. V gave up 9 bases and J gave up 5 bases; unmatched junction bases: 7. Germline V gives CDR1 SNHLY, CDR2 FYNNEI. The CDR3 sequence is CASYRGREETQYF. Written as DNA, the CDR3 is TGTGCCAGTTACAGGGGGCGCGAGGAGACCCAGTACTTC.

The rearrangement joins TRBV7-9 to TRBJ1-3, with D possibly matching TRBD1 (6 bases). The V end was cut by 6 bases, the J end by 4 bases, with 22 bases between. The CDR3 runs 17 residues. Germline V lookup: CDR1 SEHNR, CDR2 FQNEAQ (reference sequence). The CDR3 DNA sequence: TGTGCCAGCAGACCAAATACCGGGACACCCGCGGGAAACACCATATATTTT. Amino acids: CASRPNTGTPAGNTIYF. Combining the CDR3 with reference TRBV7-9 and TRBJ1-3 gives the whole variable domain DTGVSQNPRHKITKRGQNVTFRCDPISEHNRLYWYRQTLGQGPEFLTYFQNEAQLEKSRLLSDRFSAERPKGSFSTLEIQRTEQGDSAMYLCASRPNTGTPAGNTIYFGEGSWLTVV.

The V and J genes are TRBV15 and TRBJ2-7; D might be TRBD2 (6 bases). The CDR3 is 13 amino acids. Germline V gives CDR1 LNHNV, CDR2 YYDKDF (reference sequence). V lost 1 base to trimming and J lost 5 bases, with 9 bases between them. CDR3 sequence (DNA): TGTGCCACCAGCAGAGGGGGGGTGAACGAGCAGTACTTC. It translates to CATSRGGVNEQYF.

The chain links TRBV7-8 to TRBJ2-1; TRBD2 aligns across 8 bases. CDR3 length: 16 residues. Germline loops: CDR1 SGHVS, CDR2 FQNEAQ. Trimming at V came to 3 bases and at J to 4 bases, leaving 8 bases not matched to a gene. This CDR3 is CASSFRSSGGYNEQFF. The DNA for the CDR3 is TGTGCCAGCAGCTTCCGTTCGAGCGGGGGATACAATGAGCAGTTCTTC.

Concerning this clone: In the same sample, other DNA sequences code for this CDR3. V usage is TRBV27 and J usage is TRBJ2-7, with TRBD2 identical over 12 bases. With 5 bases clipped from V and 4 bases from J, the junction kept 6 bases outside the gene matches. CDR1 MNHEY and CDR2 SMNVEV come from the germline V gene (reference sequence). The CDR3 covers 15 residues. The CDR3 sequence is CASSPRLAGVYEQYF. Here the CDR3 DNA reads TGTGCCAGCAGTCCCCGACTAGCGGGAGTATACGAGCAGTACTTC.

This clone was recorded only once. The chain has TRBV10-3 and TRBJ2-2; D perhaps matches TRBD1 (5 bases). Between the trimmed V and J ends, which lost 6 bases and 2 bases, there was a span of 10 bases. The CDR3 has 14 amino acids. The V gene's germline CDR1 is ENHRY and CDR2 SYGVKD. This CDR3 is CAISLDSNTGELFF. The CDR3 nucleotides are TGTGCCATCAGCCTTGACAGTAACACCGGGGAGCTGTTTTTT.

The V call is TRBV7-2, the J call TRBJ2-2, with D maybe TRBD1 (5 bases). CDR3 length: 14 residues. Germline V gene lookup returns CDR1 SGHTA and CDR2 FQGNSA. The V gene lost 4 bases and the J gene lost 7 bases, with 13 bases spanning the gap. Here the CDR3 DNA reads TGTGCCAGCAGCTACTCGACAGTTAGCGGGGAGCTGTTTTTT. Translated, it gives CASSYSTVSGELFF.

The chain has TRBV10-3 and TRBJ2-5; possibly TRBD1 or TRBD2 for D (5 bases each). The CDR3 loop spans 14 amino acids. Germline CDR1 and CDR2: ENHRY and SYGVKD. Trimming removed 2 bases at V and 7 bases at J, with 14 bases between. This CDR3 reads CAISELQTTGTQYF. CDR3 bases: TGTGCCATCAGTGAGCTACAGACTACAGGGACCCAGTACTTC.

This clone was counted between two and nine times. This chain connects TRBV19 to TRBJ1-2, with TRBD1 identical over 9 bases. Trimming at V came to 4 bases and at J to 8 bases, leaving 5 bases not matched to a gene. Germline loops: CDR1 LNHDA, CDR2 SQIVND (reference sequence). There are 13 residues in the CDR3. The CDR3 DNA sequence: TGTGCCAGTAGTACGGACAGGGGTGCCGGCTACACCTTC. Translation gives CASSTDRGAGYTF.

Of note for this clone: Other DNA sequences from this sample encode an identical CDR3 as well. The chain uses TRBV5-1 and TRBJ2-7; possibly TRBD2 for D (6 bases). Germline loops: CDR1 SGHRS, CDR2 YFSETQ. V was trimmed by 1 base and J by 3 bases, leaving 17 bases between them. The CDR3 extends over 16 amino acids. CDR3: CASSLRLRGSGYEQYF. In DNA, the CDR3 is TGCGCCAGCAGCTTGCGTCTGCGGGGATCGGGCTACGAGCAGTACTTC. The whole variable domain, filled in from reference TRBV5-1 and TRBJ2-7, reads KAGVTQTPRYLIKTRGQQVTLSCSPISGHRSVSWYQQTPGQGLQFLFEYFSETQRNKGNFPGRFSGRQFSNSRSEMNVSTLELGDSALYLCASSLRLRGSGYEQYFGPGTRLTVT.

This sequence joins TRBV5-1 and TRBJ2-1; D call uncertain. This CDR3 spans 13 amino acids. Germline-derived CDR1 and CDR2 are SGHRS and YFSETQ. With 4 bases removed from V and 5 bases from J, the gap between germline ends came to 10 bases. Written as DNA, the CDR3 is TGCGCCAGCAGCCACCCCCTAAACAATGAGCAGTTCTTC. This codes for CASSHPLNNEQFF.

Points on this clone: The same CDR3 also results from other DNA sequences found in this sample. This sequence joins TRBV10-3 and TRBJ1-1; D uncertain. The V end lost 3 bases, the J end lost 1 base, and 6 bases lay between the germline ends. The CDR3 has 13 residues. Germline V CDR1 and CDR2: ENHRY, SYGVKD. CDR3 in amino acids: CAISEVGNTEAFF. Written as DNA, the CDR3 is TGTGCCATCAGTGAAGTAGGGAACACTGAAGCTTTCTTT.

The gene calls are TRBV7-3 and TRBJ2-1; 9 positions match TRBD2. The germline V gene has CDR1 SGHTA and CDR2 FQGTGA. CDR3 length: 16 residues. With 2 bases clipped from V and 6 bases from J, the junction kept 8 bases outside the gene matches. CDR3 sequence reads: CASSLLGLASPNEQFF. The CDR3 coding sequence is TGTGCCAGCAGCTTATTGGGACTAGCATCCCCCAATGAGCAGTTCTTC. The whole variable domain, filled in from reference TRBV7-3 and TRBJ2-1, reads GAGVSQTPSNKVTEKGKYVELRCDPISGHTALYWYRQSLGQGPEFLIYFQGTGAADDSGLPNDRFFAVRPEGSVSTLKIQRTERGDSAVYLCASSLLGLASPNEQFFGPGTRLTVL.

Worth noting for this clone: Within the sample, other DNA sequences also encode this same CDR3. This sequence joins TRBV9 and TRBJ2-5; TRBD1 matches at 7 bases. This CDR3 contains 14 residues. The germline gives CDR1 SGDLS, CDR2 YYNGEE. Unmatched junction bases numbered 6, after V lost 3 bases and J lost 4 bases. The CDR3, as DNA: TGTGCCAGCAGCGCCGGGCCAGGGGGAGAGACCCAGTACTTC. Its protein is CASSAGPGGETQYF.

This rearrangement joins TRBV19 to TRBJ1-5, with D tentatively TRBD1 (6 bases). The CDR3 runs 14 residues. Trimming cost V 4 bases and J 4 bases, with 11 bases left between them. The germline CDR1 and CDR2 sequences are LNHDA and SQIVND (reference sequence). The CDR3 region is CASSTTGYNQPQHF. CDR3 coding DNA: TGTGCCAGTAGTACAACAGGGTATAATCAGCCCCAGCATTTT.